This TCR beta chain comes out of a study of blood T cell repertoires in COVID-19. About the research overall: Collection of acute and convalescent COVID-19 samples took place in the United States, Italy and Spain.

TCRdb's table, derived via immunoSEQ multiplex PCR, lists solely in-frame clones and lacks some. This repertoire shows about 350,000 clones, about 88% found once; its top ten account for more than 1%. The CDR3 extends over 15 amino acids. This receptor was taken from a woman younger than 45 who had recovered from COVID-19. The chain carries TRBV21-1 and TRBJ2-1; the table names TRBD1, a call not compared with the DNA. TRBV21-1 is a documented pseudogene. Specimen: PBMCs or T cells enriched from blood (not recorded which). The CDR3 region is CASGRQGAPWNEQFF. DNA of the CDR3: TGTGCCAGCGGGAGACAGGGGGCTCCATGGAATGAGCAGTTCTTC.